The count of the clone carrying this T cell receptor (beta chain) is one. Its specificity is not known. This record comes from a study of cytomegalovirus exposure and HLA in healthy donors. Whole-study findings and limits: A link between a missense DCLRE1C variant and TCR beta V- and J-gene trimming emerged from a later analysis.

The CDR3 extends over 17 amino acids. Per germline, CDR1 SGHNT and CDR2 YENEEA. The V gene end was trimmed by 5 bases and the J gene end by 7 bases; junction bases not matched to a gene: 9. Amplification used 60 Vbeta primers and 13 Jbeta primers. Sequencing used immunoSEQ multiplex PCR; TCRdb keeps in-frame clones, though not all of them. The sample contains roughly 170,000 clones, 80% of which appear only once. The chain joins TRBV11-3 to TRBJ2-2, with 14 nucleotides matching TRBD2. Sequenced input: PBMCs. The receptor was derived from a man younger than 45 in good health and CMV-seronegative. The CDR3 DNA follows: TGTGCCAGCAGCCCCTATGCGGGACTAGCGGGAGTCGGGGAGCTGTTTTTT. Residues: CASSPYAGLAGVGELFF.